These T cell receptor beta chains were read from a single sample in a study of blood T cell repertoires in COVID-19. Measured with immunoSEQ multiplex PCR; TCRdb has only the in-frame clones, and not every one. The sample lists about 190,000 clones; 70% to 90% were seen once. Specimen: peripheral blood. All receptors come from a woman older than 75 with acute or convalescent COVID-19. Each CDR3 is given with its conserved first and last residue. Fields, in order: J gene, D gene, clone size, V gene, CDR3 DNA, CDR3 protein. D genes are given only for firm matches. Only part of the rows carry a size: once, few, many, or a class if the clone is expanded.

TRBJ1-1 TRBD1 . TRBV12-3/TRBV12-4 TGTGCCAGCAAGGACAGGGTGAAGTTTGAAGCTTTCTTT CASKDRVKFEAFF
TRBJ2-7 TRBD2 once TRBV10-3 TGTGCCGTCCGGCTAGCGGAGTCCTACGAGCAGTACTTC CAVRLAESYEQYF
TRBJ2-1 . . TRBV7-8 TGTGCCAGCAGCTTACTCCCTTTCAGACAGGTGTACAATGAGCAGTTCTTC CASSLLPFRQVYNEQFF
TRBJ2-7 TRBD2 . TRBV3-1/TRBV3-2 TGTGCCAGCAGCCGTCCTAGCGGCCTCTCCTACGAGCAGTACTTC CASSRPSGLSYEQYF
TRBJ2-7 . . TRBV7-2 TGTGCCAGCAGCTTAGTCGTTACGCTGAGCCACGAGCAGTACTTC CASSLVVTLSHEQYF
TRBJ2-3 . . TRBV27 TGTGCCAGCAGTTGGGACTTAAACACAGATACGCAGTATTTT CASSWDLNTDTQYF
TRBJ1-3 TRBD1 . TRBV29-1 TGCAGCGTTGAAGATCCAGACAGGGGGCCTGGAAACACCATATATTTT CSVEDPDRGPGNTIYF
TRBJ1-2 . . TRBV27 TGTGCCAGCAGTCGAACAGGGCGAATTGGCTACACCTTC CASSRTGRIGYTF
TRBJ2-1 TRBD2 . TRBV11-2 TGTGCCAGCAGCTTAGGCCTCGGTGTAGCGGGACCACGATACAATGAGCAGTTCTTC CASSLGLGVAGPRYNEQFF
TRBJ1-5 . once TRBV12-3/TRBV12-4 TGTGCCAGCAGGAAGACAGGAGGTCAGCCCCAGCATTTT CASRKTGGQPQHF
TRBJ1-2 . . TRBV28 TGTGCCAGCAGTTTAAACACTAACTATGGCTACACCTTC CASSLNTNYGYTF
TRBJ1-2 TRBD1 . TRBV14 TGTGCCAGCAGCCAATTACAGGGGGCTGGCTACACCTTC CASSQLQGAGYTF
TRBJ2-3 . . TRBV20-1 TGCAGTGCTAGATCCGGGGAGTATTTT CSARSGEYF
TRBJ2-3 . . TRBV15 TGTGCCACCAGCTTCAAGAGGGGGGGAGATACGCAGTATTTT CATSFKRGGDTQYF
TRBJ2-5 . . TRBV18 TGTGCCAGCTCACCACAGGACAACCCTTCGGAGACCCAGTACTTC CASSPQDNPSETQYF
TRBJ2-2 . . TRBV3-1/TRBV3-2 TGTGCCAGCAGCCAAGGAGGCCTAGTGACCGGGGAGCTGTTTTTT CASSQGGLVTGELFF
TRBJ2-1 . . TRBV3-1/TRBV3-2 TGTGCCAGCAGCCCTTACACAGGGACCTATTTGAATGAGCAGTTCTTC CASSPYTGTYLNEQFF
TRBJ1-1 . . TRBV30 TGTGCCTGGAGTGTACGATGGGGGGGGTTCCCTGAAGCTTTCTTT CAWSVRWGGFPEAFF
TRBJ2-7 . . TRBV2 TGTGCCAGCAGTGAACATAGTAACTCCTACGAGCAGTACTTC CASSEHSNSYEQYF
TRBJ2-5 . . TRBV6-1 TGTGCCAGCAGTGAAGGAGCCCAACATCAGATCGGGGTCAAAGTGACCCAGTACTTC CASSEGAQHQIGVKVTQYF
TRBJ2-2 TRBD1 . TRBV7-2 TGTGCCAGCAGCCTCAGGACAGGGGGGACCGGGGAGCTGTTTTTT CASSLRTGGTGELFF
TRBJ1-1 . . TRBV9 TGTGCCAGCAGCGTAGCCCCGGTCGGCACTGAAGCTTTCTTT CASSVAPVGTEAFF
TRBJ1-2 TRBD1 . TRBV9 TGTGCCAGCAGCGATCAGGGGGGCGGCTACACCTTC CASSDQGGGYTF
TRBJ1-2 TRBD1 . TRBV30 TGTGCCTGGAGCCGAGGAGGGGGCGACTATGGCTACACCTTC CAWSRGGGDYGYTF
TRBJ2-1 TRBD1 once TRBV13 TGTGCCAGCAGCGCAAGGGACAGGTACAATGAGCAGTTCTTC CASSARDRYNEQFF
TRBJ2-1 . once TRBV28 TGTGCCAGCAGTGTTGCCAGAGGTGAGCAGTTCTTC CASSVARGEQFF
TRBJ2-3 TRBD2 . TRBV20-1 TGCAGTGCTAGTCCGTTGAGCGGGAGGTGGTTGGGCACAGATACGCAGTATTTT CSASPLSGRWLGTDTQYF
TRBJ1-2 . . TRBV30 TGTGCCTCTACCCCGGGAAACTATGGCTACACCTTC CASTPGNYGYTF